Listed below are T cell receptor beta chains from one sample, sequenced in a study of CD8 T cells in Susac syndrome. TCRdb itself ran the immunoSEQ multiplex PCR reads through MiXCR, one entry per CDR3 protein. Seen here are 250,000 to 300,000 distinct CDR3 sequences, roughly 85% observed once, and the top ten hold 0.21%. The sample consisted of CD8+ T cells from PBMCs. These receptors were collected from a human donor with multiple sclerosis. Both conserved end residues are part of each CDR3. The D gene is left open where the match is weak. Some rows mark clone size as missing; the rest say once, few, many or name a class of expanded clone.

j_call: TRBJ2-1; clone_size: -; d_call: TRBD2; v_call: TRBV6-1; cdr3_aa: CASRRAAVAGSRNEQFF; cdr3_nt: TGTGCCAGCAGGCGGGCCGCGGTAGCGGGATCGAGGAATGAGCAGTTCTTC
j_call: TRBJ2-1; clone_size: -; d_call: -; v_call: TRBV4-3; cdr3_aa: CASSQGLVQYNEQFF; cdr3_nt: TGCGCCAGCAGCCAAGGGTTAGTCCAATACAATGAGCAGTTCTTC
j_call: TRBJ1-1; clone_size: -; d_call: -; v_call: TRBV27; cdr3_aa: CASSLSTKLVEAFF; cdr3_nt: TGTGCCAGCAGCCTAAGCACAAAGTTGGTTGAAGCTTTCTTT
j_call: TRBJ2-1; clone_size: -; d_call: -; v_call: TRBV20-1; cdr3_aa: CSARVRASEGEQFF; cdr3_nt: TGCAGTGCTAGAGTTAGGGCTAGCGAGGGTGAGCAGTTCTTC
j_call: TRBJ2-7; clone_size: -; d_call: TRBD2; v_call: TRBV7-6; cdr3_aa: CASSWNLTSGDYEQYF; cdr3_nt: TGTGCCAGCAGCTGGAATTTGACTAGCGGGGACTACGAGCAGTACTTC
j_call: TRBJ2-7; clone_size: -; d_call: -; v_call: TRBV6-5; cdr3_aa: CASSYFKGSSYEQYF; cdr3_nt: TGTGCCAGCAGTTACTTTAAAGGGAGCTCCTACGAGCAGTACTTC
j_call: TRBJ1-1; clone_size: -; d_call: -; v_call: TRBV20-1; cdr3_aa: CSALSDGRNTEAFF; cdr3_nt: TGCAGTGCCCTATCAGATGGGAGGAACACTGAAGCTTTCTTT
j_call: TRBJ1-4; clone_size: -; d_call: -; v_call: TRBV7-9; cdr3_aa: CASSPGAANEKLFF; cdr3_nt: TGTGCCAGCAGCCCCGGGGCGGCTAATGAAAAACTGTTTTTT
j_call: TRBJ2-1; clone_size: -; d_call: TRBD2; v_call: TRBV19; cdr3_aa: CATSAGGPIDEQFF; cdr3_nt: TGTGCCACCTCTGCGGGAGGGCCGATCGATGAGCAGTTCTTC
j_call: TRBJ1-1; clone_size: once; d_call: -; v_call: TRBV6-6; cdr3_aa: CASSYRDSTEAFF; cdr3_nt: TGTGCCAGCAGTTACCGGGATAGCACTGAAGCTTTCTTT
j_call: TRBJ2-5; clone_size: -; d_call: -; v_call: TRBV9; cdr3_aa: CASSGGASLFSQETQYF; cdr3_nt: TGTGCCAGCAGCGGAGGGGCGTCCTTGTTTAGCCAAGAGACCCAGTACTTC
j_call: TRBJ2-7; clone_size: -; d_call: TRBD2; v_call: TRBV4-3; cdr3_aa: CASSQEVAGVEQYF; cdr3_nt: TGCGCCAGCAGCCAAGAGGTAGCGGGAGTCGAGCAGTACTTC
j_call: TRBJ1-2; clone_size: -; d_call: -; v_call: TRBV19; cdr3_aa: CASIPTPGADGYTF; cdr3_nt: TGTGCCAGTATCCCTACCCCGGGGGCTGACGGCTACACCTTC
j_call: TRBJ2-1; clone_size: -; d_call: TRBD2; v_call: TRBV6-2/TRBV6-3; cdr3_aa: CASSLTSGPSYNEQFF; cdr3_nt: TGTGCCAGCAGTTTGACTAGCGGCCCGTCCTACAATGAGCAGTTCTTC
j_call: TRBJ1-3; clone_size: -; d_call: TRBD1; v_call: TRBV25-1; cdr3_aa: CAGTGGTSGNTIYF; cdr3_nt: TGTGCCGGGACAGGGGGGACCTCTGGAAACACCATATATTTT
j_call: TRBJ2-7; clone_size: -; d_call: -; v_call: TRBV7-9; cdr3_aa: CASSLEVNYEQYF; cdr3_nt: TGTGCCAGCAGCTTAGAGGTTAACTACGAGCAGTACTTC
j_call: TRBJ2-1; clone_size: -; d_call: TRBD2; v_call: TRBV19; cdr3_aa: CASSMTSGRYNEQFF; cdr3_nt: TGTGCCAGTAGTATGACTAGCGGGAGATACAATGAGCAGTTCTTC
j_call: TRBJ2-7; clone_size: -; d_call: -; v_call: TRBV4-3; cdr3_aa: CASSQEASLYEQYF; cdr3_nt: TGCGCCAGCAGCCAAGAGGCCAGCCTCTACGAGCAGTACTTC
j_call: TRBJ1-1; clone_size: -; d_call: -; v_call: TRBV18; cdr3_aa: CASSPPAEDNEAFF; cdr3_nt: TGTGCCAGCTCACCACCGGCAGAGGACAATGAAGCTTTCTTT
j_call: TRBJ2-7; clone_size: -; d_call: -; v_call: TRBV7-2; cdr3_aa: CASSLAFVENYEQYF; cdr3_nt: TGTGCCAGCAGCTTAGCGTTCGTTGAGAACTACGAGCAGTACTTC
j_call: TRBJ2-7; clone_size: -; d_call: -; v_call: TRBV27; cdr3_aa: CASSPTGNPFEQYF; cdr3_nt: TGTGCCAGCAGTCCTACAGGGAATCCCTTCGAGCAGTACTTC
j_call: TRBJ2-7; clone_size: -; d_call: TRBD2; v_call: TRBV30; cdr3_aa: CACTTSGSEQYF; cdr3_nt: TGTGCCTGTACCACTAGCGGGAGCGAGCAGTACTTC
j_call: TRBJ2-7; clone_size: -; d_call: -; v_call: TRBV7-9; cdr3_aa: CASSFTGTIEGEQYF; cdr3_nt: TGTGCCAGCAGCTTTACCGGGACAATTGAGGGCGAGCAGTACTTC
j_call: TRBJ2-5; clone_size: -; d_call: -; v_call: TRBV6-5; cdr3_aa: CASTDSTRGAETQYF; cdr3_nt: TGTGCCAGCACAGATTCAACTCGGGGGGCAGAGACCCAGTACTTC
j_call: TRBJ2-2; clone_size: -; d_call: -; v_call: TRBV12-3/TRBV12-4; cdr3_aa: CASSWWTVNTGELFF; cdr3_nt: TGTGCCAGCAGCTGGTGGACCGTTAACACCGGGGAGCTGTTTTTT
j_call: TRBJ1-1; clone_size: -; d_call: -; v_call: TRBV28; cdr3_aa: CASSTTEAFF; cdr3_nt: TGTGCCAGCAGTACGACTGAGGCTTTCTTT
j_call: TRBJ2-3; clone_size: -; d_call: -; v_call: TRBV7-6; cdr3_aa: CASSLAAGQVDTQYF; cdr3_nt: TGTGCCAGCAGCTTAGCGGCAGGTCAAGTGGATACGCAGTATTTT
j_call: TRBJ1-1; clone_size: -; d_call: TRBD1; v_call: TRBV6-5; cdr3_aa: CASSYGTGGQGWNTEAFF; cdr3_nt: TGTGCCAGCAGTTACGGGACAGGTGGACAGGGCTGGAACACTGAAGCTTTCTTT
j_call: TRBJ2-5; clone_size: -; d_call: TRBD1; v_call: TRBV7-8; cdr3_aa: CASSFPGQGETQYF; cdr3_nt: TGTGCCAGCAGCTTCCCGGGACAGGGGGAGACCCAGTACTTC
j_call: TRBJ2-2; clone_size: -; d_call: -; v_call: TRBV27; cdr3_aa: CASTDLNTGELFF; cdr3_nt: TGTGCCAGCACCGATCTGAACACCGGGGAGCTGTTTTTT
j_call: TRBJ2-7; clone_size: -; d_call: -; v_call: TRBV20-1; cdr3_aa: CSAKRYRRYEQYF; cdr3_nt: TGCAGTGCCAAGAGGTACCGACGCTACGAGCAGTACTTC
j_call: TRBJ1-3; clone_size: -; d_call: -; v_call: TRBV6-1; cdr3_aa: CASSSATGYSGNTIYF; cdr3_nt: TGTGCCAGCAGCTCCGCAACGGGTTACTCTGGAAACACCATATATTTT
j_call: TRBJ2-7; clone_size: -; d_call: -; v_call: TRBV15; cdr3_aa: CATRNTRDESYEQYF; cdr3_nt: TGTGCCACCAGAAACACCCGGGACGAGTCCTACGAGCAGTACTTC
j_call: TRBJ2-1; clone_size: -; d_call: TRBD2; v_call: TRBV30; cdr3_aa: CAWGTSGGEQFF; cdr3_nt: TGTGCCTGGGGGACTAGCGGAGGTGAGCAGTTCTTC
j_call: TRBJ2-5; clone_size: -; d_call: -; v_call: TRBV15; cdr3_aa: CATEDYGSQYF; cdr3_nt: TGTGCCACGGAGGACTACGGGTCCCAGTACTTC
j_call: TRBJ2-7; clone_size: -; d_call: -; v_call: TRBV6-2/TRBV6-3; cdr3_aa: CASSYNDYEQYF; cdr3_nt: TGTGCCAGCAGTTATAACGATTACGAGCAGTACTTC
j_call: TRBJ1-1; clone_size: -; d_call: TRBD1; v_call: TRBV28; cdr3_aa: CASSLEGAGVEAFF; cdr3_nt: TGTGCCAGCAGTTTGGAGGGGGCCGGAGTTGAAGCTTTCTTT
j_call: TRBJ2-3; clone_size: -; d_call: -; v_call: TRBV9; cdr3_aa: CASSATLALSTDTQYF; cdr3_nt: TGTGCCAGCAGTGCAACCCTAGCGCTTAGCACAGATACGCAGTATTTT
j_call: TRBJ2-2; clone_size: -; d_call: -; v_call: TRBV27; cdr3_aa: CASSLSAYTGELFF; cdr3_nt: TGTGCCAGCAGTTTATCTGCCTACACCGGGGAGCTGTTTTTT
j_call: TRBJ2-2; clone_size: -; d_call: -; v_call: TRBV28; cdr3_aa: CASRNSGELFF; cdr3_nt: TGTGCCAGCAGGAACTCCGGGGAGCTGTTTTTT
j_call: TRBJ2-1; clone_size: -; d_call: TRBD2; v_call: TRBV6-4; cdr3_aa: CATRASGGYNEQFF; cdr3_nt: TGTGCCACCCGGGCTAGCGGGGGTTACAATGAGCAGTTCTTC
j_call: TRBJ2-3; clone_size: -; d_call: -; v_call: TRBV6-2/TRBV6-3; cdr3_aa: CASSPRLPSVSTDTQYF; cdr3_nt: TGTGCCAGCAGCCCCCGTTTGCCTAGCGTGAGCACAGATACGCAGTATTTT
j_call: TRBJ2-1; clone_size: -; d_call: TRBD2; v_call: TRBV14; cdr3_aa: CASTPVAGGTYNEQFF; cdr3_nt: TGTGCCAGCACCCCGGTAGCGGGAGGGACCTACAATGAGCAGTTCTTC
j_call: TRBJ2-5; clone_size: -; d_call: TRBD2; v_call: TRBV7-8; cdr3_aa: CASSTRLAEETQYF; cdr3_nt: TGTGCCAGCAGCACCCGACTAGCCGAAGAGACCCAGTACTTC
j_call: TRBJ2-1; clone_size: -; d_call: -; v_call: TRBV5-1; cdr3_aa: CASSQGRNEQFF; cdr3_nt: TGCGCCAGCAGCCAGGGGAGGAATGAGCAGTTCTTC
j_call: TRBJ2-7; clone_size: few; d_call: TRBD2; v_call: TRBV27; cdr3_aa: CASILGLAGVRKYF; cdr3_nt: TGTGCCAGTATTTTAGGGCTAGCGGGAGTTCGGAAGTACTTC
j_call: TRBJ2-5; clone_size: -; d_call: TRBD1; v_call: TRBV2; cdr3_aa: CASSDRDRVGETQYF; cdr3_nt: TGTGCCAGCAGTGACCGGGACAGGGTCGGGGAGACCCAGTACTTC
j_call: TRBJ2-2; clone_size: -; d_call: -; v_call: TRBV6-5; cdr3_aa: CASSYGAGSTGELFF; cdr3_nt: TGTGCCAGCAGTTACGGGGCAGGGAGCACCGGGGAGCTGTTTTTT
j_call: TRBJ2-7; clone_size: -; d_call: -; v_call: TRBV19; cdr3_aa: CASSRDITYEQYF; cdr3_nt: TGTGCCAGTTCCCGGGACATTACCTACGAGCAGTACTTC
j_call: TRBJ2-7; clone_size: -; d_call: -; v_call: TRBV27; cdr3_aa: CASSSRDTSYEQYF; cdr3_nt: TGTGCCAGCAGTTCTAGGGACACTTCCTACGAGCAGTACTTC